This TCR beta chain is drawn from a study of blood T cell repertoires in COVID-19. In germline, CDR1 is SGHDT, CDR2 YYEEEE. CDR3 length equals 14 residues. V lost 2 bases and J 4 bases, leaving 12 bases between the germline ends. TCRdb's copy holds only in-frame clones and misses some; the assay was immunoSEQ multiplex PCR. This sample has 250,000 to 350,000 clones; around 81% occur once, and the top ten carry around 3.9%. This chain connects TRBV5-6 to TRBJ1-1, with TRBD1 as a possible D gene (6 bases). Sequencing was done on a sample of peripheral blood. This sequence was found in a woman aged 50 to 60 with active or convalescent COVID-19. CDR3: CASSFITGSTEAFF. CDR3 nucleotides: TGTGCCAGCAGCTTCATAACAGGGAGCACTGAAGCTTTCTTT.